This T cell receptor beta chain was profiled in a study of blood T cell repertoires in COVID-19. Study overall: COVID-19 samples collected from the United States, Italy and Spain covered acute and convalescent phases.

Participant age was about 18 to 89 years, and participants resided in about 25 US areas. The study assigned cohorts using participant-reported clinical history. Under the authors' procedure: Nucleated cell counts were estimated from reference gene primer amplification. Generated by immunoSEQ multiplex PCR, the TCRdb table keeps only in-frame clones and is missing some. Clone size and V and J calls were adopted from that table, with D and trimming inferred from the DNA. The sample holds 300,000 to 500,000 clones, roughly 87% seen once. In this sample, this clone turned up a few times. This TCR derives from a woman aged 40 to 49 with acute COVID-19. Sequencing was done on a sample of PBMCs or T cells enriched from blood (not recorded which).

This chain's CDR3 is CASSLAGNRGYGYTF. The CDR3 nucleotides are TGTGCCAGCAGCTTGGCGGGAAACAGGGGTTATGGCTACACCTTC. This chain joins TRBV5-5 and TRBJ1-2; TRBD1 agrees at 7 bases. The CDR3 is 15 amino acids. Trimming took 0 bases from V and 5 from J; bases not matched to a gene: 7. The germline V gene encodes CDR1 SGHKS and CDR2 YYEKEE (reference sequence).